The text below deals with one T cell receptor beta chain. Its antigen is not known. The sample comes from a study of OX40 agonist ivuxolimab in advanced cancers. It was autoimmune disease history or systemic immunosuppression that excluded patients. The CDR3 loop spans 16 amino acids. Germline V gene data show CDR1 as SGHRS and CDR2 as YFSETQ. V shed 4 bases, J shed 4 bases, and the junction held 9 bases outside the gene matches. Generated by immunoSEQ multiplex PCR, the TCRdb table keeps only in-frame clones and is missing some. The repertoire has 45,000 to 65,000 clones, 82% of them found once; the top ten carry roughly 3.7%. Points from the study as a whole: Low normalized clonal expansion also occurred in some nonresponding patients.

The chain couples TRBV5-1 to TRBJ1-1, with 11 nucleotides matching TRBD1. This TCR was recovered from an adult with an advanced solid tumor such as melanoma, head and neck, liver or kidney cancer. The sequencing here drew on CD4+ or CD8+ T cells sorted from blood, taken in a trial of the OX40 agonist ivuxolimab. CDR3 sequence reads: CASSPPAGTGGTEAFF. The CDR3 DNA reads TGCGCCAGCAGCCCCCCCGCCGGGACAGGGGGCACTGAAGCTTTCTTT.